The 30 T cell receptor beta chains in this list originate from one sample, sequenced in a study of shared clonotypes between healthy human individuals. This table comes from immunoSEQ multiplex PCR, and its TCRdb copy is limited to in-frame clones, with some not included. Altogether some 2.4 million clones are present, approximately 93% being singletons, with the ten largest covering 0.36%. Source material: naive CD4+ T cells from PBMCs. Specified subset: CD45RA+ positively selected. Receptors were obtained from a man aged 18 to 29 in good health. Some clones in this sample may be carry-over from other donors' samples.

The J gene is TRBJ2-1, the V gene TRBV6-6; D could derive from TRBD1 or TRBD2 (5 bases each). Trimming took 2 bases from V and 8 from J, leaving 19 bases between them. Germline V gene data show CDR1 as MNHNY and CDR2 as SVGAGI (reference sequence). The CDR3 is 16 amino acids. The CDR3 sequence is CASSYPWGTIPHEQFF. DNA of the CDR3: TGTGCCAGCAGTTACCCCTGGGGGACCATCCCACATGAGCAGTTCTTC.

The CDR3 region has the DNA TGTGCCAGCAGGGTTGAGTCCTACGAGCAGTACTTC. It translates to CASRVESYEQYF. This chain links TRBV2 with TRBJ2-7, with D hard to call. This CDR3 is built from 12 residues. V lost 6 bases and J 1 base, leaving 7 bases between the germline ends. Per the germline V gene, CDR1 is SNHLY and CDR2 is FYNNEI.

V is TRBV7-2 and J is TRBJ2-3; D ambiguous. The CDR3 consists of 14 residues. CDR1 SGHTA and CDR2 FQGNSA come from the germline V gene. V was cut by 4 bases and J by 4 bases, with 12 bases left in between. The CDR3 coding sequence is TGTGCCAGCAGCTCCCTGGGGTTCCCAGATACGCAGTATTTT. Translated, it gives CASSSLGFPDTQYF. Drawing the rest from reference TRBV7-2 and TRBJ2-3, the complete variable domain is GAGVSQSPSNKVTEKGKDVELRCDPISGHTALYWYRQSLGQGLEFLIYFQGNSAPDKSGLPSDRFSAERTGGSVSTLTIQRTQQEDSAVYLCASSSLGFPDTQYFGPGTRLTVL.

The gene calls are TRBV28 and TRBJ1-2; D gene uncertain. The V gene's germline CDR1 is MDHEN and CDR2 SYDVKM. Trimming shortened V by 6 bases and J by 1 base, and 15 bases separated the two germline ends. The CDR3 has 15 amino acids. This CDR3 is CASSPVPLYNYGYTF. The CDR3, as DNA: TGTGCCAGCAGCCCGGTCCCACTATATAACTATGGCTACACCTTC.

With respect to this clone: Other DNA sequences in this sample translate to the same CDR3. The V and J genes are TRBV5-1 and TRBJ2-1, with 7 bases aligning to TRBD2. J was trimmed by 3 bases and V by 0 bases; bases with no gene match: 6. The CDR3 loop spans 16 amino acids. Germline CDR1 and CDR2: SGHRS and YFSETQ. CDR3 residues: CASSLAEAGLYNEQFF. CDR3 nucleotides: TGCGCCAGCAGCTTGGCCGAAGCGGGGCTCTACAATGAGCAGTTCTTC. Combining the CDR3 with reference TRBV5-1 and TRBJ2-1 gives the whole variable domain KAGVTQTPRYLIKTRGQQVTLSCSPISGHRSVSWYQQTPGQGLQFLFEYFSETQRNKGNFPGRFSGRQFSNSRSEMNVSTLELGDSALYLCASSLAEAGLYNEQFFGPGTRLTVL.

Notes on this clone: The same CDR3 can be traced to other DNA sequences in this sample. The chain is built from TRBV5-1 and TRBJ2-3; 7 nucleotides match TRBD2. The junction had 4 bases not matched to a gene; V was cut back by 5 bases and J by 1 base. The V gene's germline CDR1 is SGHRS and CDR2 YFSETQ. The CDR3 has 14 residues. The CDR3: CASSITSGTDTQYF. The DNA for the CDR3 is TGCGCCAGCAGTATAACTAGCGGCACAGATACGCAGTATTTT. Full variable domain (missing parts from reference TRBV5-1 and TRBJ2-3): KAGVTQTPRYLIKTRGQQVTLSCSPISGHRSVSWYQQTPGQGLQFLFEYFSETQRNKGNFPGRFSGRQFSNSRSEMNVSTLELGDSALYLCASSITSGTDTQYFGPGTRLTVL.

J is TRBJ2-1 and V is TRBV5-6; TRBD2 agrees at 7 bases. This CDR3 has 17 residues. CDR1 is SGHDT, CDR2 YYEEEE, per germline. Losses at the gene ends were 0 bases for V and 4 bases for J; bases not matched to a gene: 10. In DNA form, the CDR3 reads TGTGCCAGCAGCTTGGCCATAAGCGGGATATTGTACAATGAGCAGTTCTTC. Protein sequence: CASSLAISGILYNEQFF.

The V and J genes are TRBV5-1 and TRBJ2-2; no clear D. Trimming took 1 base from V and 3 from J, leaving 7 bases between them. This CDR3 region has 14 residues. Germline values: CDR1 SGHRS, CDR2 YFSETQ. CDR3 DNA: TGCGCCAGCAGCTTGTCGGGCCACACCGGGGAGCTGTTTTTT. Its translation: CASSLSGHTGELFF.

Remarks on this clone: Other DNA variants within this sample encode the same CDR3. The V and J genes are TRBV6-5 and TRBJ1-4; 7 positions match TRBD1. There are 13 residues in the CDR3. Germline-derived CDR1 and CDR2 are MNHEY and SVGAGI. Trimming cost V 6 bases and J 8 bases; bases outside gene matches: 6. CDR3 protein: CASSRQGGEKLFF. In DNA form, the CDR3 reads TGTGCCAGCAGCAGACAGGGTGGAGAAAAACTGTTTTTT.

This clone was detected once. The rearrangement links TRBV9 to TRBJ2-4; 12 bases agree with TRBD1. The CDR3 totals 24 residues. CDR1 SGDLS and CDR2 YYNGEE come from the germline V gene. Trimming cost V 0 bases and J 2 bases; bases outside gene matches: 24. This CDR3 is CASSVGRGTGGSSGKGATKNIQYF. CDR3 nucleotide sequence: TGTGCCAGCAGCGTAGGTCGTGGGACAGGGGGCTCCAGCGGGAAGGGAGCGACCAAAAACATTCAGTACTTC. Supplemented by reference TRBV9 and TRBJ2-4, the full variable domain reads DSGVTQTPKHLITATGQRVTLRCSPRSGDLSVYWYQQSLDQGLQFLIQYYNGEERAKGNILERFSAQQFPDLHSELNLSSLELGDSALYFCASSVGRGTGGSSGKGATKNIQYFGAGTRLSVL.

This chain joins TRBV6-5 and TRBJ2-4, with D unclear. Germline-derived CDR1 and CDR2 are MNHEY and SVGAGI. This CDR3 has 12 amino acids. V was shortened by 1 base and J by 13 bases, with 11 bases between the two germline ends. CDR3 DNA: TGTGCCAGCAGTTACTTTGGGCAGAAGCAGTACTTC. Protein sequence: CASSYFGQKQYF.

The rearrangement uses TRBV10-3 and TRBJ2-2; TRBD1 matches at 10 bases. The ends lost 6 bases at V and 0 bases at J; junction bases unmatched: 4. The CDR3 sequence is 16 residues long. Germline V lookup: CDR1 ENHRY, CDR2 SYGVKD. The CDR3, as DNA: TGTGCCATCAGCCGACAGGGGGCAACGAACACCGGGGAGCTGTTTTTT. Amino acid sequence: CAISRQGATNTGELFF.

This clone was counted only a few times. The chain couples TRBV2 to TRBJ1-1; D is uncertain. V dropped 3 bases and J dropped 2 bases, with 7 bases sitting between them. The CDR3 contains 13 residues. CDR1 and CDR2 (germline): SNHLY, FYNNEI. For the CDR3, the DNA is TGTGCCAGCAGTGACTCGGATAACACTGAAGCTTTCTTT. This gives the protein CASSDSDNTEAFF.

This chain connects TRBV7-3 to TRBJ2-2, with a tentative D call TRBD2 (5 bases). The ends were cut back, 1 base at V and 6 bases at J, with 12 bases in the middle. Germline CDR1 SGHTA, CDR2 FQGTGA. The CDR3 covers 15 residues. The CDR3 spells CASSLIASSAGELFF. CDR3 in DNA: TGTGCCAGCAGCTTAATTGCTAGCTCGGCCGGGGAGCTGTTTTTT.

This chain joins TRBV9 and TRBJ2-2; perhaps D is TRBD1 or TRBD2 (6 bases each). The CDR3 sequence is 16 residues long. The germline gives CDR1 SGDLS, CDR2 YYNGEE. Trimming shortened V by 2 bases and J by 6 bases, and 17 bases separated the two germline ends. CDR3 sequence (DNA): TGTGCCAGCAGCGTGAGGGGGGACCCCCAGCCCGGGGAGCTGTTTTTT. Its protein product is CASSVRGDPQPGELFF.

A few counts support this clone. This chain uses TRBV6-6 with TRBJ2-7, with a weak D call TRBD1 (8 bases). CDR1 is MNHNY and CDR2 is SVGAGI in the germline V gene (reference sequence). The CDR3 is made up of 16 amino acids. V was shortened by 6 bases and J by 5 bases, with 23 bases between the two germline ends. The CDR3 loop is CASSDSGAGGPHEQYF. The CDR3 nucleotides are TGTGCCAGCAGCGACAGCGGGGCAGGGGGCCCCCACGAGCAGTACTTC.

The chain couples TRBV25-1 to TRBJ2-7; TRBD1 aligns across 7 bases. V gave up 5 bases and J gave up 5 bases; unmatched junction bases: 6. Germline assignment: CDR1 MGHDK and CDR2 SYGVNS. This CDR3 is 13 amino acids long. The CDR3 DNA reads TGTGCCAGCAGTATAAGGGGGCGCGACGAGCAGTACTTC. This encodes CASSIRGRDEQYF.

The chain links TRBV19 to TRBJ2-7, with D uncertain. With 2 bases removed from V and 5 bases from J, the gap between germline ends came to 10 bases. This CDR3 has 13 amino acids. Germline CDR1 reads LNHDA; CDR2 reads SQIVND (reference sequence). The CDR3 reads CASSIRIGDEQYF. For the CDR3, the DNA is TGTGCCAGTAGTATAAGGATTGGTGACGAGCAGTACTTC. Combining the CDR3 with reference TRBV19 and TRBJ2-7 gives the whole variable domain DGGITQSPKYLFRKEGQNVTLSCEQNLNHDAMYWYRQDPGQGLRLIYYSQIVNDFQKGDIAEGYSVSREKKESFPLTVTSAQKNPTAFYLCASSIRIGDEQYFGPGTRLTVT.

This rearrangement joins TRBV7-6 to TRBJ2-5, with D tentatively TRBD1 or TRBD2 (6 bases each). The CDR3 loop spans 14 amino acids. V shed 1 base and J shed 8 bases, with 14 bases lying between them. CDR1 is SGHVS, CDR2 FNYEAQ, per germline. The chain's CDR3 is CASSLGGGGVTQYF. CDR3 in DNA: TGTGCCAGCAGCTTAGGCGGAGGGGGAGTAACCCAGTACTTC. Full variable domain (rest looked up from reference TRBV7-6 and TRBJ2-5): GAGVSQSPRYKVTKRGQDVALRCDPISGHVSLYWYRQALGQGPEFLTYFNYEAQQDKSGLPNDRFSAERPEGSISTLTIQRTEQRDSAMYRCASSLGGGGVTQYFGPGTRLLVL.

The chain has TRBV11-2 and TRBJ1-1; D gene ambiguous. Germline CDR1 is SGHAT and CDR2 is FQNNGV. The CDR3 runs to 13 residues. Trimming cost V 6 bases and J 6 bases, with 14 bases left between them. CDR3: CASSWAARAEAFF. CDR3 sequence (DNA): TGTGCCAGCAGTTGGGCGGCCCGAGCTGAAGCTTTCTTT.

The genes are TRBV11-2 and TRBJ2-1; 8 bases match TRBD2. CDR3 length: 15 amino acids. Germline V lookup: CDR1 SGHAT, CDR2 FQNNGV. After removal of 2 bases from V and 7 bases from J, the junction contained 7 bases not matched to a gene. The CDR3 DNA sequence: TGTGCCAGCAGCTTAAGAACTAGCGGAGGGAATGAGCAGTTCTTC. This encodes CASSLRTSGGNEQFF.

The chain couples TRBV2 to TRBJ1-5, with 7 positions matching TRBD1. Trimming at V came to 6 bases and at J to 4 bases, leaving 3 bases not matched to a gene. This CDR3 has 13 amino acids. Germline CDR1 is SNHLY and CDR2 is FYNNEI. CDR3 residues: CASRGQPNQPQHF. For the CDR3, the DNA is TGTGCCAGCAGGGGACAGCCTAATCAGCCCCAGCATTTT.

For this clone: Its ends do not fully match the called genes, so a read error is possible. Other DNA sequences of this sample code for an identical CDR3. The gene calls are TRBV5-1 and TRBJ1-2; possibly TRBD1 for D (6 bases). Germline CDR1 reads SGHRS; CDR2 reads YFSETQ. This CDR3 is built from 14 residues. CDR3 bases: TGCGCCAGCAGCTTGGGCACAGGGAGCAAAGGCTATACCTTC. It specifies CASSLGTGSKGYTF.

The CDR3, as DNA: TGTGCCAGTGGACTGTTTTCCTACGAGCAGTACTTC. Translating it yields CASGLFSYEQYF. V and J are TRBV28 and TRBJ2-7; maybe TRBD2 (5 bases). CDR1 and CDR2 from the germline V gene are MDHEN and SYDVKM. CDR3 length: 12 amino acids. The ends were cut back, 9 bases at V and 1 base at J, with 10 bases in the middle.

The chain joins TRBV7-8 to TRBJ1-2; D possibly corresponds to TRBD1 (5 bases). The germline V gene encodes CDR1 SGHVS and CDR2 FQNEAQ. The CDR3 length is 14 residues. Between the trimmed V and J ends, which lost 1 base and 8 bases, there was a span of 14 bases. The CDR3 sequence is CASSLGRERKGYTF. For the CDR3, the DNA is TGTGCCAGCAGCTTAGGCAGGGAAAGGAAAGGCTACACCTTC.

V usage is TRBV28 and J usage is TRBJ2-3, with TRBD2 matching over 7 bases. The germline CDR1 and CDR2 sequences are MDHEN and SYDVKM. Germline trimming cut 7 bases from V and 5 bases from J; bases unmatched to any gene: 6. The CDR3 totals 13 residues. CDR3 coding DNA: TGTGCCAGCACTCCGGGACTAAGAGATACGCAGTATTTT. Amino acid sequence: CASTPGLRDTQYF.

The chain couples TRBV21-1 to TRBJ2-7; TRBD1 reflects the table's D call only, with no check against the DNA. TRBV21-1 is a documented pseudogene. CDR3 length: 18 residues. The CDR3, as DNA: TGTGCCAGCAGTCTACATCCCTCCGGGACACACCCCCATCACCCGCAGTACTTC. It specifies CASSLHPSGTHPHHPQYF.

This clone is a singleton in its sample. The chain carries TRBV5-5 and TRBJ1-5; a possible D gene is TRBD1 (5 bases). CDR1 and CDR2 from the germline V gene are SGHKS and YYEKEE (reference sequence). This CDR3 comprises 15 residues. The V end lost 4 bases, the J end lost 7 bases, and 18 bases lay between the germline ends. As DNA, the CDR3 is TGTGCCAGCAGCCAGGACCCCTCGGGGGGACAGCCCCAGCATTTT. Protein: CASSQDPSGGQPQHF.

In the case of this clone: This sequence may be a read error, since a much larger clone differs from it by one base. The sample contains more than one DNA sequence encoding this CDR3. V and J are TRBV7-2 and TRBJ1-1; D gene uncertain. V shed 1 base and J shed 1 base, with 7 bases lying between them. The CDR3 has 14 amino acids. Looked up from germline, CDR1 is SGHTA and CDR2 is FQGNSA. CDR3 amino acids: CASSLGGRNTEAFF. DNA for the CDR3: TGTGCCAGCAGCTTAGGAGGGAGGAACACTGAAGCTTTCTTT.

V is TRBV29-1 and J is TRBJ2-7; 7 bases line up with TRBD2. Germline V lookup: CDR1 SQVTM, CDR2 ANQGSEA. The CDR3 runs 14 residues. Trimming removed 0 bases from V and 2 bases from J; junction bases left unmatched: 4. The CDR3 reads CSVEERGEPYEQYF. The CDR3 DNA reads TGCAGCGTTGAAGAACGGGGGGAGCCCTACGAGCAGTACTTC.